This TCR beta chain was captured in a study of blood T cells in healthy people across ages. Turning to the study itself: T cells yielded about one barcoded beta molecule per two cells through template switching. Whole-study results and caveats: Diversity of TCR beta correlated strongly with naive T cell percentage. Per million T cells, TCR beta diversity dropped roughly linearly as age increased.

The CDR3 runs 13 residues. Germline V gives CDR1 SNHLY, CDR2 FYNNEI. V was trimmed by 1 base and J by 9 bases, leaving 7 bases between them. In its sample, this clonotype was seen a few times. Its antigen is not identified. Combining a sample-barcoded 5' primer with a J-beta primer mix, a second PCR ran for about 7 to 11 cycles. MiXCR was run by TCRdb on the 5' RACE reads, yielding one entry per CDR3 protein. The sample contains 710,000 or so distinct CDR3 sequences, 32% of which appear only once. Each donor's blood draw was ten milliliters of peripheral blood. Sequenced material: blood. This sequence joins TRBV2 and TRBJ1-6; D gene unclear. The sequence derives from an elderly woman in good health. CDR3 loop: CASSEGFGSPLHF. The CDR3 DNA follows: TGTGCCAGCAGTGAAGGGTTCGGTTCACCCCTCCACTTT.